Each of the 13 T cell receptor beta chains below was sequenced from the same sample in a study of blood T cell repertoires in COVID-19. Sequencing used immunoSEQ multiplex PCR; TCRdb keeps in-frame clones, though not all of them. The sample has around 58,000 clones, 88% seen once. The specimen sequenced was peripheral blood. The receptors come from a human donor in a cohort sampled during active COVID-19.

V is TRBV7-3 and J is TRBJ1-1; TRBD1 might be the D (5 bases). V was pared by 5 bases and J by 5 bases, with 12 bases between. CDR1 and CDR2 (germline): SGHTA, FQGTGA. The CDR3 is made up of 13 amino acids. CDR3 region: CASSPPGGTEAFF. CDR3 sequence (DNA): TGTGCCAGCAGCCCTCCCGGGGGTACTGAAGCTTTCTTT.

V is TRBV25-1 and J is TRBJ2-3; tentatively, D is TRBD2 (6 bases). Germline CDR1 and CDR2: MGHDK and SYGVNS. Trimming pared 5 bases from V and 2 bases from J, leaving 20 bases between. This CDR3 comprises 17 residues. The CDR3 DNA reads as TGTGCCAGCAGTCCCCGTGGGGGGTACATATACACAGATACGCAGTATTTT. Translating it yields CASSPRGGYIYTDTQYF.

The chain carries TRBV9 and TRBJ2-3; D unresolved. V lost 2 bases, J lost 1 base, and 5 bases lay in between. CDR3 length: 13 amino acids. Germline CDR1 and CDR2: SGDLS and YYNGEE. In nucleotides, the CDR3 is TGTGCCAGCAGCGTCACTGGCACAGATACGCAGTATTTT. Protein: CASSVTGTDTQYF.

The chain combines TRBV19 with TRBJ2-3, with 8 bases identical to TRBD2. With V trimmed by 5 bases and J by 3 bases, 10 bases remained unmatched. The CDR3 is 16 residues long. The germline V gene has CDR1 LNHDA and CDR2 SQIVND (reference sequence). The CDR3 protein is CASSGEAGVRTDTQYF. The CDR3 nucleotides read TGTGCCAGTAGTGGAGAAGCGGGAGTTAGGACAGATACGCAGTATTTT. Using reference TRBV19 and TRBJ2-3 for the parts outside the CDR3, the full variable domain is DGGITQSPKYLFRKEGQNVTLSCEQNLNHDAMYWYRQDPGQGLRLIYYSQIVNDFQKGDIAEGYSVSREKKESFPLTVTSAQKNPTAFYLCASSGEAGVRTDTQYFGPGTRLTVL.

The V and J genes are TRBV7-2 and TRBJ2-3; tentative D call: TRBD2 (5 bases). CDR3 length: 13 residues. V lost 6 bases to trimming and J lost 5 bases, with 12 bases between them. From germline, CDR1 is SGHTA and CDR2 FQGNSA. CDR3 nucleotides: TGTGCCAGCAGGCCGGGCCGGGGAGATACGCAGTATTTT. It yields the protein CASRPGRGDTQYF.

The V and J genes are TRBV6-6 and TRBJ1-5; D perhaps matches TRBD1 (6 bases). V was shortened by 2 bases and J by 5 bases, with 13 bases between the two germline ends. Germline-derived CDR1 and CDR2 are MNHNY and SVGAGI (reference sequence). The CDR3 extends over 15 amino acids. The CDR3 nucleotides are TGTGCCAGCAGTTACCAGGGGAGAGGGTATCAGCCCCAGCATTTT. Translated: CASSYQGRGYQPQHF.

The table lists this clone with a count of one. The V gene is TRBV11-3, the J gene TRBJ2-2, with D possibly TRBD2 on 6 matching bases. V was shortened by 5 bases and J by 4 bases, with 11 bases between the two germline ends. The CDR3 is made up of 14 amino acids. CDR1 and CDR2 from the germline V gene are SGHNT and YENEEA. The CDR3 region is CASSGRRGTGELFF. The DNA for the CDR3 is TGTGCCAGCAGCGGGCGGCGGGGCACCGGGGAGCTGTTTTTT.

The chain couples TRBV6-6 to TRBJ1-2, with 9 bases fitting TRBD1. J was trimmed by 7 bases and V by 5 bases; bases with no gene match: 5. The CDR3 loop spans 13 amino acids. Germline-derived CDR1 and CDR2 are MNHNY and SVGAGI (reference sequence). CDR3 region: CASSTTGGPGYTF. DNA of the CDR3: TGTGCCAGCAGTACCACAGGGGGCCCTGGCTACACCTTC.

The chain joins TRBV24-1 to TRBJ2-3; D remains unclear. This CDR3 region has 16 residues. Trimming took 5 bases from V and 4 from J, leaving 18 bases between them. The V gene's germline CDR1 is KGHDR and CDR2 SFDVKD. The CDR3 is CATSARETGFADTQYF. The CDR3 coding sequence is TGTGCCACCAGTGCTAGAGAGACCGGTTTCGCAGATACGCAGTATTTT.

The V gene is TRBV6-5, the J gene TRBJ1-6; D is uncertain. The V gene lost 2 bases and the J gene lost 5 bases, with 13 bases spanning the gap. Per the germline V gene, CDR1 is MNHEY and CDR2 is SVGAGI. This CDR3 has 16 amino acids. The CDR3 DNA sequence: TGTGCCAGCAGTTACCAGGCCCCGGATAATAATTCACCCCTCCACTTT. Amino acids: CASSYQAPDNNSPLHF.

The chain has TRBV24-1 and TRBJ1-2; no firm D call. The germline V gene has CDR1 KGHDR and CDR2 SFDVKD. Trimming removed 2 bases at V and 3 bases at J, with 6 bases between. CDR3 length equals 13 residues. CDR3 DNA sequence: TGTGCCACCAGTGATTCCAGGTACTATGGCTACACCTTC. Translation: CATSDSRYYGYTF.

J is TRBJ1-2 and V is TRBV24-1; possible D gene TRBD1, 5 bases. Germline V CDR1 and CDR2: KGHDR, SFDVKD. CDR3 length: 14 residues. V was pared by 7 bases and J by 7 bases, with 18 bases between. The CDR3, as DNA: TGTGCCACCAGCGAGAACAGGTGGACCTCTGGCTACACCTTC. It codes for CATSENRWTSGYTF.

The V gene is TRBV5-4, the J gene TRBJ1-2; 12 positions match TRBD1. J was trimmed by 6 bases and V by 5 bases; bases with no gene match: 8. This CDR3 spans 15 amino acids. Germline loops: CDR1 SGHNT, CDR2 YYREEE (reference sequence). In nucleotides, the CDR3 is TGTGCCAGCAGGTATCCGGGACAGGGGGCGAATGGCTACACCTTC. The encoded protein is CASRYPGQGANGYTF.